This TCR beta chain was sequenced for a study of OX40 agonist ivuxolimab in advanced cancers. About the study: Across the patients, intravenous ivuxolimab was delivered every 2 weeks at 0.01 to 10 mg/kg.

This CDR3 contains 17 residues. Deletions cut 2 bases from V and 6 bases from J, with 22 bases between. From germline, CDR1 is SGHNT and CDR2 YENEEA. The protocol was immunoSEQ multiplex PCR, while the TCRdb copy is restricted to in-frame clones and leaves out a portion. This table has around 94,000 clones, about 90% appearing once. This specimen consisted of CD4+ or CD8+ T cells sorted from blood, obtained in a trial of the OX40 agonist ivuxolimab. The rearrangement links TRBV11-3 to TRBJ1-2; a possible D gene is TRBD1 (6 bases). The sequence came from an adult with an advanced solid tumor such as melanoma, head and neck, liver or kidney cancer. CDR3 protein: CASSLPNQQGAVDGYTF. The DNA of the CDR3 is TGTGCCAGCAGCTTACCGAACCAACAGGGCGCGGTTGATGGCTACACCTTC.